The next 20 T cell receptor beta chains were all read from a single sample in a study of PD-1 blockade in mismatch repair-deficient tumors. The data were produced by immunoSEQ multiplex PCR, yet TCRdb's version contains in-frame clones alone and is incomplete. The profile shows about 68,000 clones, around 73% of them singletons. The material was peripheral blood, obtained 2 weeks after starting pembrolizumab. The receptors here all came from an adult with mismatch repair-deficient cancer.

The chain uses TRBV10-3 and TRBJ2-3; possible D gene TRBD1, 5 bases. This CDR3 region has 16 residues. Germline CDR1 ENHRY, CDR2 SYGVKD. V was shortened by 0 bases and J by 6 bases, with 16 bases between the two germline ends. The CDR3 sequence: CAISESAQGQWDTQYF. CDR3 nucleotide sequence: TGTGCCATCAGTGAGTCTGCCCAGGGTCAATGGGATACGCAGTATTTT.

In its sample, this clone was seen a few times. The chain uses TRBV9 and TRBJ2-2; perhaps TRBD1 as D (5 bases). Trimming pared 3 bases from V and 2 bases from J, leaving 8 bases between. The CDR3 is 14 residues long. Germline V gene lookup returns CDR1 SGDLS and CDR2 YYNGEE. The CDR3 here is CASSADTNTGELFF. CDR3 bases: TGTGCCAGCAGCGCGGACACAAACACCGGGGAGCTGTTTTTT.

The chain recombines TRBV9 with TRBJ2-1; 10 positions agree with TRBD2. The germline V gene has CDR1 SGDLS and CDR2 YYNGEE. CDR3 length equals 17 residues. V lost 3 bases to trimming and J lost 0 bases; unmatched junction nucleotides: 6. The CDR3 nucleotides are TGTGCCAGCAGCGAGGGGACTAGCGCCGTCTCCTACAATGAGCAGTTCTTC. Amino acids: CASSEGTSAVSYNEQFF. Variable domain in full (rest from reference TRBV9 and TRBJ2-1): DSGVTQTPKHLITATGQRVTLRCSPRSGDLSVYWYQQSLDQGLQFLIQYYNGEERAKGNILERFSAQQFPDLHSELNLSSLELGDSALYFCASSEGTSAVSYNEQFFGPGTRLTVL.

This clone has only a few counts. V is TRBV11-3 and J is TRBJ1-2, with D uncertain. The CDR3 extends over 13 amino acids. Germline CDR1 reads SGHNT; CDR2 reads YENEEA. The V gene lost 5 bases and the J gene lost 5 bases, with 12 bases spanning the gap. CDR3 loop: CASSPTFSYGYTF. In nucleotides, the CDR3 is TGTGCCAGCAGCCCCACGTTTTCTTATGGCTACACCTTC.

This sequence joins TRBV27 and TRBJ1-2; D is possibly TRBD1 (6 bases). Trimming removed 0 bases from V and 4 bases from J, with 15 bases in between. Germline V lookup: CDR1 MNHEY, CDR2 SMNVEV (reference sequence). CDR3 size: 16 residues. The CDR3 DNA sequence: TGTGCCAGCAGTTTATCCTTCCTTGGGGGCAGCTATGGCTACACCTTC. Translation: CASSLSFLGGSYGYTF.

This clone was seen a handful of times. The V and J genes are TRBV4-3 and TRBJ2-3, with D tentatively TRBD1 (6 bases). Trimming took off 5 bases at V and 2 bases at J, with 14 bases between the two ends. The CDR3 is 15 amino acids. Germline V gene lookup returns CDR1 LGHNA and CDR2 YSLEER. This CDR3 reads CASSTTGSYTDTQYF. The CDR3 region has the DNA TGCGCCAGCAGCACCACAGGGAGCTACACAGATACGCAGTATTTT.

This clone was detected once. The chain uses TRBV18 and TRBJ2-5, with 8 bases that match TRBD2. Per germline, CDR1 KGHSH and CDR2 LQKENI. The CDR3 is made up of 14 amino acids. The ends lost 3 bases at V and 1 base at J; junction bases unmatched: 1. In DNA form, the CDR3 reads TGTGCCAGCTCACCCGGGGGGGGCCAAGAGACCCAGTACTTC. This gives the protein CASSPGGGQETQYF.

This clone appeared a few times. In DNA, the CDR3 is TGCGCCAGCAGCTTGTCAACGGACTCCTACGAGCAGTACTTC. Encoded protein: CASSLSTDSYEQYF. The V and J genes are TRBV5-1 and TRBJ2-7; the D is unclear. The V end lost 1 base, the J end lost 0 bases, and 8 bases lay between the germline ends. Germline V lookup: CDR1 SGHRS, CDR2 YFSETQ. There are 14 residues in the CDR3.

J is TRBJ1-1 and V is TRBV20-1, with D hard to call. The CDR3 runs to 11 residues. Per the germline V gene, CDR1 is DFQATT and CDR2 is SNEGSKA (reference sequence). V lost 6 bases, J lost 6 bases, and 11 bases lay in between. The CDR3 DNA reads as TGCAGTGCCAGGATGGATCCTGAAGCTTTCTTT. Its translation is CSARMDPEAFF.

The CDR3 DNA follows: TGTGCCAGCAGCTTGGAAGGGTCCGGGGAGCTGTTTTTT. Protein product: CASSLEGSGELFF. The rearrangement links TRBV5-6 to TRBJ2-2, with D hard to call. Germline CDR1 and CDR2: SGHDT and YYEEEE. V was trimmed by 0 bases and J by 6 bases, leaving 6 bases between them. The CDR3 spans 13 residues. The full variable domain, its missing parts supplied by reference TRBV5-6 and TRBJ2-2, is DAGVTQSPTHLIKTRGQQVTLRCSPKSGHDTVSWYQQALGQGPQFIFQYYEEEERQRGNFPDRFSGHQFPNYSSELNVNALLLGDSALYLCASSLEGSGELFFGEGSRLTVL.

V gene TRBV7-2 combines with J gene TRBJ2-1, with 11 bases fitting TRBD2. Trimming cost V 5 bases and J 2 bases; bases outside gene matches: 11. Germline CDR1 is SGHTA and CDR2 is FQGNSA. This CDR3 comprises 18 residues. This CDR3 is CASSISGGLADTYNEQFF. CDR3 sequence (DNA): TGTGCCAGCAGCATATCGGGGGGACTAGCGGACACCTACAATGAGCAGTTCTTC.

The J gene is TRBJ2-2, the V gene TRBV7-3; TRBD1 matches 7 bases. Trimming took 5 bases from V and 3 from J; bases not matched to a gene: 15. Germline CDR1 and CDR2: SGHTA and FQGTGA. CDR3 length: 18 amino acids. The CDR3 region has the DNA TGTGCCAGCAGCCCGGAGACAGGGTATGTCTCGGACACCGGGGAGCTGTTTTTT. Its translation: CASSPETGYVSDTGELFF.

This clone appeared a single time. The rearrangement links TRBV7-2 to TRBJ1-3, with D uncertain. There are 14 residues in the CDR3. Looked up from germline, CDR1 is SGHTA and CDR2 is FQGNSA. V dropped 2 bases and J dropped 0 bases, with 5 bases sitting between them. CDR3 residues: CASSLSPSGNTIYF. CDR3 bases: TGTGCCAGCAGCTTATCTCCCTCTGGAAACACCATATATTTT.

The chain couples TRBV7-9 to TRBJ2-3; D might be TRBD2 (6 bases). The CDR3 loop spans 15 amino acids. Germline lookup yields CDR1 SEHNR and CDR2 FQNEAQ (reference sequence). Trimming cost V 4 bases and J 2 bases, with 13 bases left between them. CDR3: CASSSQGGSTDTQYF. The CDR3 DNA reads TGTGCCAGCAGCTCCCAGGGAGGCTCCACAGATACGCAGTATTTT.

This clone was detected a few times. The chain has TRBV5-6 and TRBJ1-2, with D possibly TRBD1 on 5 matching bases. V shed 6 bases and J shed 7 bases, with 19 bases lying between them. This CDR3 comprises 14 residues. In germline, CDR1 is SGHDT, CDR2 YYEEEE. CDR3: CASTPNRGVGGYTF. The DNA of the CDR3 is TGTGCCAGCACCCCTAATCGGGGGGTTGGTGGCTACACCTTC. The full variable domain, its missing parts supplied by reference TRBV5-6 and TRBJ1-2, is DAGVTQSPTHLIKTRGQQVTLRCSPKSGHDTVSWYQQALGQGPQFIFQYYEEEERQRGNFPDRFSGHQFPNYSSELNVNALLLGDSALYLCASTPNRGVGGYTFGSGTRLTVV.

The chain uses TRBV5-5 and TRBJ1-5, with a possible D match to TRBD1 (6 bases). V lost 1 base to trimming and J lost 3 bases, with 14 bases between them. Germline values: CDR1 SGHKS, CDR2 YYEKEE (reference sequence). This CDR3 is built from 16 residues. The CDR3 bases are TGTGCCAGCAGCTTGTCGGGCAGGGGAGACAATCAGCCCCAGCATTTT. It is translated as CASSLSGRGDNQPQHF.

This clone turned up a few times. The CDR3 loop is CASSPNRGSTDTQYF. CDR3 DNA: TGTGCCAGCAGCCCTAATAGGGGGTCCACAGATACGCAGTATTTT. The chain uses TRBV16 and TRBJ2-3, with D possibly being TRBD1 (6 bases). The CDR3 is made up of 15 amino acids. CDR1 is KGHSY and CDR2 is FQNENV in the germline V gene. The V gene lost 4 bases and the J gene lost 2 bases, with 13 bases spanning the gap.

The chain joins TRBV11-3 to TRBJ2-1; possible D gene TRBD1, 6 bases. The V gene's germline CDR1 is SGHNT and CDR2 YENEEA. V shed 7 bases and J shed 3 bases, with 19 bases lying between them. This CDR3 is 16 amino acids long. CDR3 bases: TGTGCCAGCAAGTCCGGGACAAACGGGAACTACAATGAGCAGTTCTTC. It yields the protein CASKSGTNGNYNEQFF.

The chain employs TRBV23-1 and TRBJ1-5; 7 positions agree with TRBD1. TRBV23-1 counts as an open reading frame of uncertain function. V trimming: 6 bases; J trimming: 0 bases; junction bases outside the gene matches: 11. The CDR3 totals 17 residues. The CDR3 sequence: CASSLRQGLYSNQPQHF. The CDR3 DNA is TGCGCCAGCAGCCTTCGACAGGGTCTCTATAGCAATCAGCCCCAGCATTTT.

This chain uses TRBV30 with TRBJ2-7; 10 bases are shared with TRBD2. The germline V gene encodes CDR1 GTSNPN and CDR2 SVGIG (reference sequence). The CDR3 runs 16 residues. V trimming: 0 bases; J trimming: 4 bases; junction bases outside the gene matches: 9. Written as DNA, the CDR3 is TGTGCCTGGAGTGTACGTAGCGGGAGGTTACGGTACGAGCAGTACTTC. This sequence encodes CAWSVRSGRLRYEQYF. The full variable domain, with the rest looked up from reference TRBV30 and TRBJ2-7, is SQTIHQWPATLVQPVGSPLSLECTVEGTSNPNLYWYRQAAGRGLQLLFYSVGIGQISSEVPQNLSASRPQDRQFILSSKKLLLSDSGFYLCAWSVRSGRLRYEQYFGPGTRLTVT.